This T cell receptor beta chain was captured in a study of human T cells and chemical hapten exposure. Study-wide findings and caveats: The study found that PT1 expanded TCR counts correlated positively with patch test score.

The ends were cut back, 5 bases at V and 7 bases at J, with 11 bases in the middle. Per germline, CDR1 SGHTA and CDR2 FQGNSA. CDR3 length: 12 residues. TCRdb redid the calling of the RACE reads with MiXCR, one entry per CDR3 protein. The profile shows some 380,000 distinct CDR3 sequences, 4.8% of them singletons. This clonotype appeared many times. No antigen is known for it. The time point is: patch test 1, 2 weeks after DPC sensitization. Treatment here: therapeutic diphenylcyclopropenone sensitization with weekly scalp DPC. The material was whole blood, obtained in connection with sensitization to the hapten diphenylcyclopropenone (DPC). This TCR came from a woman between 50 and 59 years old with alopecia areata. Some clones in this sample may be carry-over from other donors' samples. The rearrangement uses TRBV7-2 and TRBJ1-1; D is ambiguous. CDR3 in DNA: TGTGCCAGCAGCCTAATACGGAGTGAAGCTTTCTTT. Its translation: CASSLIRSEAFF.